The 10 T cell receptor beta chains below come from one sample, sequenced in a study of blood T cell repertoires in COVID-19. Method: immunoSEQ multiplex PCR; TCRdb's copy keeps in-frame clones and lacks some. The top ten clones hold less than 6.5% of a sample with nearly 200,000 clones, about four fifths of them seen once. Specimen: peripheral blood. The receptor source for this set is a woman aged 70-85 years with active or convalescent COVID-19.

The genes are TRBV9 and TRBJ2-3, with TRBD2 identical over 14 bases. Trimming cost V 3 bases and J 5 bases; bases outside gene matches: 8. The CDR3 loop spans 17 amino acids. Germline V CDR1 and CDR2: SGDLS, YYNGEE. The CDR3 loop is CASSGGLAGGGGDTQYF. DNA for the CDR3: TGTGCCAGCAGCGGCGGACTAGCGGGAGGAGGGGGAGATACGCAGTATTTT.

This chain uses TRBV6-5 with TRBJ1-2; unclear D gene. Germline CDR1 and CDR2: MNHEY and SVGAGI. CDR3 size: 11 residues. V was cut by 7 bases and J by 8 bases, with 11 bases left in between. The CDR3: CASNSEGGYTF. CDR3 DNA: TGTGCCAGCAATTCGGAGGGCGGCTACACCTTC.

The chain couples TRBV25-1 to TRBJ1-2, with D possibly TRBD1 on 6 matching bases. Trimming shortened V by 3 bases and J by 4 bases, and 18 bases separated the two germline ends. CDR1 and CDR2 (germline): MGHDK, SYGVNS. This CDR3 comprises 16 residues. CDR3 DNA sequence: TGTGCCAGCAGTGACCACAGGGTATCGAGCCTCTATGGCTACACCTTC. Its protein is CASSDHRVSSLYGYTF.

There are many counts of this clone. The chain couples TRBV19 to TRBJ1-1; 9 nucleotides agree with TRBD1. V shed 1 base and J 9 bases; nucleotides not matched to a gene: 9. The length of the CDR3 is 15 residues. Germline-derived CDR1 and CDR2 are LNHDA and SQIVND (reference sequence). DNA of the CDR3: TGTGCCAGTAGTATAGCTGGGACAGGGAGGTTCCAAGCTTTCTTT. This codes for CASSIAGTGRFQAFF.

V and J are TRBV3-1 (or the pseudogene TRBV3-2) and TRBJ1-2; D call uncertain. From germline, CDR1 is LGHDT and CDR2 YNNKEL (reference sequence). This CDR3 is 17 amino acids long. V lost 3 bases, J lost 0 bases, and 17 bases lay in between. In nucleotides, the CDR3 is TGTGCCAGCAGCCATTCAAGGGTACGGGATTCTAACTATGGCTACACCTTC. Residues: CASSHSRVRDSNYGYTF.

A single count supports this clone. The CDR3 region is CASSLGAVTDTQYF. In nucleotides, the CDR3 is TGTGCCAGCAGCTTAGGAGCCGTCACAGATACGCAGTATTTT. The genes are TRBV11-3 and TRBJ2-3; unclear D gene. The germline V gene has CDR1 SGHNT and CDR2 YENEEA. The CDR3 length is 14 residues. Trimming removed 1 base from V and 2 bases from J, with 7 bases in between.

In DNA form, the CDR3 reads TGTGCCAGCACGGACAGGGGCACAGATACGCAGTATTTT. Its protein product is CASTDRGTDTQYF. The chain combines TRBV19 with TRBJ2-3; 8 nucleotides align to TRBD1. Trimming at V came to 9 bases and at J to 1 base, leaving 3 bases not matched to a gene. This CDR3 is built from 13 residues. In germline, CDR1 is LNHDA, CDR2 SQIVND (reference sequence).

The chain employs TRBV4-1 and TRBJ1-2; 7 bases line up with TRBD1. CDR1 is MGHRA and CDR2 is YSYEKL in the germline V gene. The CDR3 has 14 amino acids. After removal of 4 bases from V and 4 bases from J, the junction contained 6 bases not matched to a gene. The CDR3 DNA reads TGCGCCAGCAGCCCGGCCCGGACAGGCTATGGCTACACCTTC. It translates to CASSPARTGYGYTF.

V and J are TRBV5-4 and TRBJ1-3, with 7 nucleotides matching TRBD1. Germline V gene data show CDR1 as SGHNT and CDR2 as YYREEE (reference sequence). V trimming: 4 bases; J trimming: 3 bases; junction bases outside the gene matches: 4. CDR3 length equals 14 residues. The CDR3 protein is CASSPGTVGNTIYF. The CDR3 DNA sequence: TGTGCCAGCAGCCCCGGGACAGTTGGAAACACCATATATTTT.

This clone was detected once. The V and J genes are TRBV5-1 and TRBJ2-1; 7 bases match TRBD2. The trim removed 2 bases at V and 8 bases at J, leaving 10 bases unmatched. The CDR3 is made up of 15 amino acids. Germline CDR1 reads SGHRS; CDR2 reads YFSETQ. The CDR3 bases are TGCGCCAGCAGCTTCCCGGGCGGGAGTATGTATGAGCAGTTCTTC. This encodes CASSFPGGSMYEQFF.